This paragraph covers one TCR beta chain sequence. Its antigen remains undetermined. Within one base of it there is no much larger clone, and no base qualities were kept. These data are taken from a study of blood T cell repertoires in COVID-19 (dated by TCRdb to 2020 to 2021). In the study overall: Samples from collaborators originated in the United States, Italy and Spain and spanned both the acute and convalescent phases of COVID-19. The material from the prospective study consisted of cDNA or gDNA derived from T cells, B-cell-depleted T cells, or PBMCs. The dataset comprised deeply sampled blood TCRbeta repertoires from subjects exposed to, actively infected with, or recovered from COVID-19. The repertoires were made available in a free public database intended to serve as a resource for research on the immune response to SARS-CoV-2. Samples came from the ongoing ImmuneRACE study (first 160 participants) plus 1,254 subjects from 6 global collaborators. Sample metadata almost always included a de-identified subject ID, COVID-19 status, age in years and sex. Where available, HLA class I and class II types were obtained from metadata supplied by the sample provider rather than from assay-based typing.

The full study reports these points: The amount of clinical and demographic metadata varied by source and participant and was provided uncurated.

TCRbeta CDR3 regions were amplified from genomic DNA using the immunoSEQ Assay, a bias-controlled multiplex PCR. From the authors' description of their analysis: Nucleated cell counts per sample were estimated from amplification of reference gene primers within the assay. To quantify the absolute abundance of each unique TCRbeta CDR3 rearrangement, sequence reads were collapsed and filtered. For each sample, productive Simpson clonality was calculated as the square root of Simpson's diversity index over productive rearrangements. TCRdb stores this immuneACCESS table with in-frame sequences only. Part of the clones is absent; in the studies checked, under half of the shortfall reflects unresolved V genes, and no reason is known for the rest. Clone size and V and J calls were adopted from that table, with D and trimming inferred from the DNA. The sample table records about 210,000 clones; 88% of these occur just once. Around 0.72% of the sample rests with the top ten.

For CDR1 and CDR2, the germline V gene (reference sequence) lists GTSNPN and SVGIG. V ends up 2 bases short and J 9 bases short, with an unmatched junction base count of 17. Including cysteine and phenylalanine, the CDR3 has 17 amino acids. Of all the DNA, just the CDR3 is kept, 51 bases in frame from base 1. Each collaborating institution followed its own protocols to collect whole blood in K2EDTA tubes. For TCRbeta analysis, collaborators shipped samples as frozen whole blood, isolated PBMCs, or DNA extracted from either of those sample types. The clonotype originates from a man between 40 and 49 years old with acute or convalescent COVID-19. The rearrangement combines TRBV30 with TRBJ2-1; 9 nucleotides in the junction match TRBD1. Material: peripheral blood. The CDR3 region: CAWSLTGGWREWVEQFF. The DNA sequence reads TGTGCCTGGAGTCTAACAGGGGGCTGGCGGGAGTGGGTTGAGCAGTTCTTC.